This T cell receptor beta chain was recorded in a study of human T cells and chemical hapten exposure. Overall study: DPC (0.01%) was patch tested on the upper back and read at 6 days.

Overall study results and limits: It was expanded TCRs that formed significantly more large CDR3 similarity clusters than controls did.

CDR3 length: 10 amino acids. CDR1 is DFQATT and CDR2 is SNEGSKA in the germline V gene (reference sequence). Deletions cut 3 bases from V and 7 bases from J, with 4 bases between. Sample time point: patch test 1, 2 weeks after DPC sensitization. Indicated treatment: therapeutic diphenylcyclopropenone sensitization with weekly scalp DPC. In its sample, this clonotype was seen a few times. As yet, its antigen is unknown. For the library, individual cDNA molecules each received unique molecular identifiers. TCRdb itself ran the RACE reads through MiXCR, one entry per CDR3 protein. The repertoire has approximately 90,000 distinct CDR3 sequences, roughly an eighth of them found once; the top ten carry 2.1%.

The receptor was isolated from a woman between 35 and 50 years old with alopecia areata. Some clones in this sample may be carry-over from other donors' samples. The V gene is TRBV20-1, the J gene TRBJ1-3; D is ambiguous. The material was whole blood, obtained in connection with sensitization to the hapten diphenylcyclopropenone (DPC). The CDR3 is CSASGNTIYF. Written as DNA, the CDR3 is TGCAGTGCTAGCGGCAACACCATATATTTT.